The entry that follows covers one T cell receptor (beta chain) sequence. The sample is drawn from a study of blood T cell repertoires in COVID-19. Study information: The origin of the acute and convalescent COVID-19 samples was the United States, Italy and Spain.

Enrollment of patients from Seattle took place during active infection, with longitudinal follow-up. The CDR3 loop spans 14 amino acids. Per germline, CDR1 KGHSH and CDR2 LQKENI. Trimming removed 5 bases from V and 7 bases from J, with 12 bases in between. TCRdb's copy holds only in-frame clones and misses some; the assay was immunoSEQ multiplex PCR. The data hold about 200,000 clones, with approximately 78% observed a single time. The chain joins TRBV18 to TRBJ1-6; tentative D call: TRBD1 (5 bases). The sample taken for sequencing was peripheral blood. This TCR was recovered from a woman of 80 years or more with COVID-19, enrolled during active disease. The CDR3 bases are TGTGCCAGCTCATTTGACAGCGCCAATTCACCCCTCCACTTT. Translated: CASSFDSANSPLHF. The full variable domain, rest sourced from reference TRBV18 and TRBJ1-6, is NAGVMQNPRHLVRRRGQEARLRCSPMKGHSHVYWYRQLPEEGLKFMVYLQKENIIDESGMPKERFSAEFPKEGPSILRIQQVVRGDSAAYFCASSFDSANSPLHFGNGTRLTVT.